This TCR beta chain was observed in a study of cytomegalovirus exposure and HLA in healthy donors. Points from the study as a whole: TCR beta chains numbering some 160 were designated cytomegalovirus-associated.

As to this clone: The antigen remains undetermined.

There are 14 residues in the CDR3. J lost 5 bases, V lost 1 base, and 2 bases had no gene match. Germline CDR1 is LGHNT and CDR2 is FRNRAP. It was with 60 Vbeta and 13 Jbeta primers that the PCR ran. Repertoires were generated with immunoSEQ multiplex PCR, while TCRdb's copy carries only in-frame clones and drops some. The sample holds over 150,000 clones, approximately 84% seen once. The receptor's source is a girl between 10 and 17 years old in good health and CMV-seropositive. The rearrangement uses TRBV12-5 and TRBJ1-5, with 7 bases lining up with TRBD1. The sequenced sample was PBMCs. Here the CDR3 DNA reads TGTGCTAGTGGTTTGGGACAGGGCGATCAGCCCCAGCATTTT. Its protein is CASGLGQGDQPQHF.